This T cell receptor (beta chain) is from a study of blood T cell repertoires in COVID-19. In the study's own analysis: By means of reference gene primer amplification, nucleated cell counts were estimated. The data were produced by immunoSEQ multiplex PCR, yet TCRdb's version contains in-frame clones alone and is incomplete. The V and J calls and the clone size are those of that table, but D and trimming were determined from the DNA. The table lists about 72,000 clones, roughly 86% of them singletons. Unmatched junction bases numbered 7, after V lost 5 bases and J lost 5 bases. Germline CDR1 and CDR2: LNHDA and SQIVND (reference sequence). The CDR3 totals 15 residues.

The sequence was collected from a woman aged 60 to 75 with acute or convalescent COVID-19. The chain recombines TRBV19 with TRBJ1-1, with 11 bases lining up with TRBD1. Material for sequencing was peripheral blood. CDR3 in DNA: TGTGCCAGTAGTCCAAGGACAGGGGGCGGAACTGAAGCTTTCTTT. This encodes CASSPRTGGGTEAFF.